The 32 T cell receptor beta chains presented below share a single source sample, sequenced in a study of beta chain features in type 1 diabetes. General study results and limits: Shorter TCRB CDR3s, moderately but significantly so, were found in Type 1 diabetes patients in all four CD4+ subsets.

The whole isolated RNA underwent reverse transcription, so sequencing captured expressed TCRB transcripts. Profiled with immunoSEQ multiplex PCR; TCRdb holds only in-frame clones, not every one. This sample has some 360,000 clones; roughly a tenth occur once, and the top ten carry about 0.6%. Their antigen targets remain unknown. The sequenced sample consisted of central memory CD4+ T cells from blood. Receptors were obtained from a man younger than 45 with type 1 diabetes.

This chain joins TRBV27 and TRBJ2-5, with 7 nucleotides matching TRBD1. The germline V gene encodes CDR1 MNHEY and CDR2 SMNVEV (reference sequence). J was trimmed by 1 base and V by 6 bases; bases with no gene match: 8. This CDR3 is 15 amino acids long. The CDR3 sequence: CASRQQTGPQETQYF. The CDR3 DNA sequence: TGTGCCAGCAGGCAACAGACAGGGCCCCAAGAGACCCAGTACTTC.

The chain employs TRBV9 and TRBJ2-1; D may be TRBD1 (5 bases). Trimming cost V 4 bases and J 7 bases, with 12 bases left between them. The germline CDR1 and CDR2 sequences are SGDLS and YYNGEE. The CDR3 totals 13 residues. CDR3: CASSPGSGNEQFF. As DNA, the CDR3 is TGTGCCAGCAGCCCAGGGTCCGGGAATGAGCAGTTCTTC.

This clone was picked up a small number of times. The V gene is TRBV5-1, the J gene TRBJ1-5, with 7 nucleotides matching TRBD1. Germline V gene data show CDR1 as SGHRS and CDR2 as YFSETQ. After removal of 5 bases from V and 4 bases from J, the junction contained 6 bases not matched to a gene. There are 14 residues in the CDR3. The CDR3 bases are TGCGCCAGCAGTAGGGAGGGACAGAATCAGCCCCAGCATTTT. It encodes CASSREGQNQPQHF. Complete variable domain (other parts from reference TRBV5-1 and TRBJ1-5): KAGVTQTPRYLIKTRGQQVTLSCSPISGHRSVSWYQQTPGQGLQFLFEYFSETQRNKGNFPGRFSGRQFSNSRSEMNVSTLELGDSALYLCASSREGQNQPQHFGDGTRLSIL.

J is TRBJ2-1 and V is TRBV7-2, with 9 bases aligning to TRBD2. CDR1 SGHTA and CDR2 FQGNSA come from the germline V gene. This CDR3 is 15 amino acids long. With V trimmed by 3 bases and J by 4 bases, 4 bases remained unmatched. CDR3 loop: CASSFGLARYNEQFF. CDR3 nucleotides: TGTGCCAGCAGCTTCGGACTAGCGCGTTACAATGAGCAGTTCTTC.

The V call is TRBV29-1, the J call TRBJ1-2; D is unresolved. CDR1 and CDR2 (germline): SQVTM, ANQGSEA. V was shortened by 3 bases and J by 4 bases, with 12 bases between the two germline ends. The CDR3 spans 13 residues. CDR3: CSVDKPGSYGYTF. The CDR3 nucleotides are TGCAGCGTTGATAAACCGGGAAGCTATGGCTACACCTTC.

This rearrangement joins TRBV5-1 to TRBJ2-3; D is tentatively TRBD1 or TRBD2 (6 bases each). There are 19 residues in the CDR3. From germline, CDR1 is SGHRS and CDR2 YFSETQ. Trimming cost V 3 bases and J 5 bases, with 28 bases left between them. CDR3 loop: CASSYTGTARPRAGDTQYF. In nucleotides, the CDR3 is TGCGCCAGCAGCTATACAGGGACTGCGCGGCCTAGGGCTGGAGATACGCAGTATTTT.

Only a few counts were recorded for this clone. The chain uses TRBV5-4 and TRBJ1-5, with D possibly TRBD1 on 6 matching bases. This CDR3 spans 14 amino acids. In germline, CDR1 is SGHNT, CDR2 YYREEE (reference sequence). V was pared by 1 base and J by 5 bases, with 10 bases between. Here the CDR3 DNA reads TGTGCCAGCAGCTTGAGGACAGAGGATCAGCCCCAGCATTTT. Its protein is CASSLRTEDQPQHF.

The rearrangement links TRBV6-1 to TRBJ2-7, with 11 positions matching TRBD1. Looked up from germline, CDR1 is MNHNS and CDR2 is SASEGT. V shed 6 bases and J 4 bases; nucleotides not matched to a gene: 5. This CDR3 contains 14 residues. The DNA for the CDR3 is TGTGCCAGCAGACCGGGACAGGGGGGGTACGAGCAGTACTTC. It encodes CASRPGQGGYEQYF.

In this sample, this clone turned up a few times. The chain links TRBV30 to TRBJ2-7; 9 positions match TRBD2. This CDR3 is 12 amino acids long. Germline V gene lookup returns CDR1 GTSNPN and CDR2 SVGIG (reference sequence). With 7 bases clipped from V and 4 bases from J, the junction kept 5 bases outside the gene matches. CDR3 residues: CAFSGSGYEQYF. CDR3 nucleotides: TGTGCCTTTAGCGGGAGTGGGTACGAGCAGTACTTC.

This clone came up a few times. The chain is built from TRBV28 and TRBJ2-1, with D possibly TRBD1 on 6 matching bases. Germline V lookup: CDR1 MDHEN, CDR2 SYDVKM. Trimming pared 3 bases from V and 10 bases from J, leaving 13 bases between. The CDR3 is made up of 13 amino acids. The CDR3: CASSFQLGTEQFF. Here the CDR3 DNA reads TGTGCCAGCAGTTTCCAACTTGGGACAGAGCAGTTCTTC.

This clone was picked up a small number of times. The chain is built from TRBV7-2 and TRBJ2-4; 12 bases fit TRBD2. The germline gives CDR1 SGHTA, CDR2 FQGNSA. CDR3 length equals 19 residues. Germline trimming cut 1 base from V and 0 bases from J; bases unmatched to any gene: 7. For the CDR3, the DNA is TGTGCCAGCAGCTTAGGACTAGCGGGAGTCGGACTAGCCAAAAACATTCAGTACTTC. It encodes CASSLGLAGVGLAKNIQYF.

This clone turned up a few times. The chain employs TRBV7-2 and TRBJ2-1; TRBD2 agrees at 10 bases. The CDR3 runs to 16 residues. With 5 bases clipped from V and 7 bases from J, the junction kept 11 bases outside the gene matches. CDR1 and CDR2 (germline): SGHTA, FQGNSA. CDR3 nucleotide sequence: TGTGCCAGCAGCCCCTTGAGACTAGCGGGTTATAATGAGCAGTTCTTC. Amino acids: CASSPLRLAGYNEQFF.

The CDR3 DNA reads TGCGCCAGCAGGGACAGTGGCGAGCAGTACTTC. Its protein is CASRDSGEQYF. The chain is built from TRBV5-1 and TRBJ2-7; a possible D gene is TRBD1 (6 bases). CDR3 size: 11 residues. Trimming pared 5 bases from V and 6 bases from J, leaving 9 bases between. Germline values: CDR1 SGHRS, CDR2 YFSETQ.

The J gene is TRBJ2-5, the V gene TRBV11-2; D call uncertain. This CDR3 comprises 15 residues. Trimming took off 5 bases at V and 5 bases at J, with 18 bases between the two ends. Germline values: CDR1 SGHAT, CDR2 FQNNGV. CDR3: CASSPPTGSTETQYF. The CDR3 coding sequence is TGTGCCAGCAGCCCCCCGACGGGTAGCACGGAGACCCAGTACTTC.

This clone came up a few times. The DNA for the CDR3 is TGCGCCAGCAGCTTGGAAGGGAGACTACCGCGAGAGACCCAGTACTTC. Protein: CASSLEGRLPRETQYF. J is TRBJ2-5 and V is TRBV5-1; D is possibly TRBD2 (5 bases). The CDR3 is 16 amino acids. V was cut by 0 bases and J by 4 bases, with 16 bases left in between. Germline V gene sequence: CDR1 SGHRS, CDR2 YFSETQ.

A few counts support this clone. The J gene is TRBJ2-1, the V gene TRBV7-2; D gene unclear. In germline, CDR1 is SGHTA, CDR2 FQGNSA. The V gene lost 1 base and the J gene lost 5 bases, with 15 bases spanning the gap. CDR3 size: 16 residues. CDR3 sequence (DNA): TGTGCCAGCAGCTTAGTTTTTGGACCCGCTGACAATGAGCAGTTCTTC. This encodes CASSLVFGPADNEQFF.

This clone was counted at least ten times. V usage is TRBV2 and J usage is TRBJ2-7, with D uncertain. The CDR3 runs 11 residues. V lost 2 bases to trimming and J lost 5 bases, with 4 bases between them. Looked up from germline, CDR1 is SNHLY and CDR2 is FYNNEI. In nucleotides, the CDR3 is TGTGCCAGCAGTGAATACAACGAGCAGTACTTC. Translating it yields CASSEYNEQYF. Full variable domain (remainder filled in from reference TRBV2 and TRBJ2-7): EPEVTQTPSHQVTQMGQEVILRCVPISNHLYFYWYRQILGQKVEFLVSFYNNEISEKSEIFDDQFSVERPDGSNFTLKIRSTKLEDSAMYFCASSEYNEQYFGPGTRLTVT.

The V gene is TRBV5-4, the J gene TRBJ1-2; 9 bases fit TRBD1. V trimming: 1 base; J trimming: 4 bases; junction bases outside the gene matches: 5. This CDR3 region has 15 residues. Germline-derived CDR1 and CDR2 are SGHNT and YYREEE (reference sequence). CDR3 region: CASSLKTGGAYGYTF. The CDR3 nucleotides are TGTGCCAGCAGCTTGAAAACAGGGGGCGCCTATGGCTACACCTTC.

This chain links TRBV5-1 with TRBJ2-7; 8 bases match TRBD1. The CDR3 totals 15 residues. V shed 6 bases, J shed 3 bases, and the junction held 11 bases outside the gene matches. Germline V CDR1 and CDR2: SGHRS, YFSETQ. Here the CDR3 DNA reads TGCGCCAGCACATCATCTCCAGGGACAGGCTACGAGCAGTACTTC. Translation: CASTSSPGTGYEQYF.

A few counts support this clone. This sequence joins TRBV6-5 and TRBJ2-1; D possibly corresponds to TRBD1 (5 bases). Trimming cost V 4 bases and J 4 bases, with 8 bases left between them. This CDR3 is built from 13 residues. Germline assignment: CDR1 MNHEY and CDR2 SVGAGI. The CDR3 region is CASSSQDYNEQFF. The CDR3 coding sequence is TGTGCCAGCAGTTCACAGGATTACAATGAGCAGTTCTTC.

This clone has more than one count but fewer than ten. The CDR3 loop is CASSDRGLIGYTF. The CDR3 DNA is TGTGCCAGCAGCGACAGGGGGCTAATCGGCTACACCTTC. The chain has TRBV9 and TRBJ1-2, with 9 nucleotides matching TRBD1. Germline values: CDR1 SGDLS, CDR2 YYNGEE. This CDR3 spans 13 amino acids. J lost 8 bases, V lost 3 bases, and 5 bases had no gene match.

This sequence joins TRBV4-1 and TRBJ2-3; no clear D. Trimming cost V 0 bases and J 6 bases, with 13 bases left between them. Germline V gene sequence: CDR1 MGHRA, CDR2 YSYEKL. This CDR3 has 15 residues. Here the CDR3 DNA reads TGCGCCAGCAGCCAAGATTGGCCGTCAAGTGATACGCAGTATTTT. Residues: CASSQDWPSSDTQYF.

The rearrangement uses TRBV7-7 and TRBJ2-1; TRBD1 might be the D (6 bases). With 4 bases removed from V and 10 bases from J, the gap between germline ends came to 11 bases. Germline assignment: CDR1 SSHAT and CDR2 FNYEAQ (reference sequence). This CDR3 region has 12 residues. The CDR3 nucleotides are TGTGCCAGCAGCTCAAGGGGGTACGAGCAGTTCTTC. Translating gives CASSSRGYEQFF.

This clone was detected only a few times. The chain uses TRBV7-9 and TRBJ2-7; D is undetermined. Germline loops: CDR1 SEHNR, CDR2 FQNEAQ (reference sequence). The V and J ends lost 2 bases and 4 bases respectively, with 15 bases between them. The CDR3 contains 15 residues. The DNA for the CDR3 is TGTGCCAGCAGCTTATACGTAGCTCGATCTTACGAGCAGTACTTC. Its translation: CASSLYVARSYEQYF.

In its sample, this clone was seen many times. The J gene is TRBJ2-1, the V gene TRBV19; a possible D gene is TRBD2 (6 bases). Deletions cut 5 bases from V and 11 bases from J, with 13 bases between. CDR3 length: 12 amino acids. The V gene's germline CDR1 is LNHDA and CDR2 SQIVND (reference sequence). For the CDR3, the DNA is TGTGCCAGTAGTGCCGTGACTAGAAAGCAGTTCTTC. Amino acids: CASSAVTRKQFF. Based on the CDR3 plus reference TRBV19 and TRBJ2-1, the full variable domain is DGGITQSPKYLFRKEGQNVTLSCEQNLNHDAMYWYRQDPGQGLRLIYYSQIVNDFQKGDIAEGYSVSREKKESFPLTVTSAQKNPTAFYLCASSAVTRKQFFGPGTRLTVL.

The chain has TRBV4-1 and TRBJ1-3; D uncertain. Germline V CDR1 and CDR2: MGHRA, YSYEKL. Trimming shortened V by 4 bases and J by 4 bases, and 8 bases separated the two germline ends. This CDR3 is built from 13 residues. CDR3 residues: CASSLNTGNTIYF. DNA for the CDR3: TGCGCCAGCAGCCTGAACACGGGAAACACCATATATTTT.

The chain carries TRBV7-3 and TRBJ1-1; D not certain. Germline V gene data show CDR1 as SGHTA and CDR2 as FQGTGA. V lost 2 bases and J 0 bases, leaving 13 bases between the germline ends. The CDR3 covers 16 residues. This CDR3 is CASSLAGSALNTEAFF. The CDR3 DNA is TGTGCCAGCAGCTTAGCGGGGTCCGCCCTGAACACTGAAGCTTTCTTT.

This clone has more than one count but fewer than ten. The J gene is TRBJ2-1, the V gene TRBV11-2, with 8 bases aligning to TRBD2. This CDR3 region has 16 residues. The germline V gene has CDR1 SGHAT and CDR2 FQNNGV. After removal of 5 bases from V and 5 bases from J, the junction contained 11 bases not matched to a gene. The DNA for the CDR3 is TGTGCCAGCAGCGCTGTGAGCGGGGGAGGAAACAATGAGCAGTTCTTC. Protein sequence: CASSAVSGGGNNEQFF.

The V gene is TRBV9, the J gene TRBJ1-2; TRBD1 agrees at 8 bases. Germline trimming cut 0 bases from V and 3 bases from J; bases unmatched to any gene: 10. Germline assignment: CDR1 SGDLS and CDR2 YYNGEE. The CDR3 contains 17 residues. In DNA form, the CDR3 reads TGTGCCAGCAGCGTAGGGCAGGGGGCGCGAGGGGACTATGGCTACACCTTC. Its protein product is CASSVGQGARGDYGYTF.

The rearrangement links TRBV5-1 to TRBJ2-7; 8 positions agree with TRBD1. CDR1 and CDR2 (germline): SGHRS, YFSETQ. The CDR3 loop spans 13 amino acids. After removal of 4 bases from V and 3 bases from J, the junction contained 3 bases not matched to a gene. CDR3 sequence reads: CASSKDRVYEQYF. The CDR3 region has the DNA TGCGCCAGCAGCAAGGACAGGGTCTACGAGCAGTACTTC.

The CDR3 DNA follows: TGTGCCATCAGTGAGGCAGGACCAAGAGGTTCACCCCTCCACTTT. As protein: CAISEAGPRGSPLHF. The chain employs TRBV10-3 and TRBJ1-6; unclear D gene. This CDR3 is 15 amino acids long. Trimming took off 2 bases at V and 9 bases at J, with 14 bases between the two ends. Germline loops: CDR1 ENHRY, CDR2 SYGVKD.

V gene TRBV5-1 combines with J gene TRBJ2-3; 10 nucleotides match TRBD2. Germline assignment: CDR1 SGHRS and CDR2 YFSETQ. V trimming: 0 bases; J trimming: 3 bases; junction bases outside the gene matches: 4. This CDR3 region has 16 residues. CDR3: CASSLGAGGPTDTQYF. The DNA for the CDR3 is TGCGCCAGCAGCTTGGGAGCGGGAGGGCCGACAGATACGCAGTATTTT.